Listed below are T cell receptor beta chains from one sample, sequenced in a study of OX40 agonist ivuxolimab in advanced cancers. The repertoire was sequenced with immunoSEQ multiplex PCR; TCRdb's copy has only in-frame clones and lacks some. The sample includes 50,000 to 55,000 clones, over 80% of them seen just once. Sequenced material: CD4+ or CD8+ T cells sorted from blood, taken in a trial of the OX40 agonist ivuxolimab. The source of these receptors is an adult with an advanced solid tumor such as melanoma, head and neck, liver or kidney cancer. Each CDR3 is given with its conserved first and last residue. The D gene is left open where the match is weak. A row's size may be missing; if present it is once, few, many or a size class.

>TRBJ2-2|-|TRBV18|-
TGTGCCAGCTCACCTATCGGAGGGGCGAACACCGGGGAGCTGTTTTTT
CASSPIGGANTGELFF
>TRBJ1-2|-|TRBV5-1|-
TGCGCCAGCAGCTTGGCCCTGGGTATTAACTATGGCTACACCTTC
CASSLALGINYGYTF
>TRBJ1-5|-|TRBV10-3|-
TGTGCCATCAGTGAGGGGGTCGTCGGAGGCGGTCAGCCCCAGCATTTT
CAISEGVVGGGQPQHF
>TRBJ1-3|-|TRBV9|once
TGTGCCAGCAGCGTAGCTGGAGGGAGGGACACCATATATTTT
CASSVAGGRDTIYF
>TRBJ2-2|-|TRBV6-6|-
TGTGCCAGCAGTTACTCCGGATCGACAACCGGGGAGCTGTTTTTT
CASSYSGSTTGELFF
>TRBJ1-5|TRBD1|TRBV6-1|few
TGTGCCAGCAGTGAGGGGACAGGGGGCATTGTGGGTCAGCCCCAGCATTTT
CASSEGTGGIVGQPQHF
>TRBJ2-3|TRBD1|TRBV18|-
TGTGCCAGCTCACCGACAGGGGGCAAAGATACGCAGTATTTT
CASSPTGGKDTQYF
>TRBJ2-7|TRBD1|TRBV13|-
TGTGCCAGCAGCTTATTGGGACAGGCCCTTTCAAACGAGCAGTACTTC
CASSLLGQALSNEQYF
>TRBJ1-6|-|TRBV6-1|-
TGTGCCAGCAGTGAAATATCGTTGCTCCTCCACTTT
CASSEISLLLHF
>TRBJ2-3|-|TRBV4-1|-
TGCGCCAGCAGCCAAGGGATAGGGATGGCAGATACGCAGTATTTT
CASSQGIGMADTQYF
>TRBJ2-5|-|TRBV7-8|few
TGTGCCAGCAGCCTTCAGGGGTCTGAAGTGACCCAGTACTTC
CASSLQGSEVTQYF
>TRBJ2-2|-|TRBV11-2|-
TGTGCCAGCAGCTTACCCCTTGTCACCGGGGAGCTGTTTTTT
CASSLPLVTGELFF
>TRBJ2-1|TRBD2|TRBV18|-
TGTGCCAGCTCACCACTACGAGCGGGAGAGGGCAATGAGCAGTTCTTC
CASSPLRAGEGNEQFF
>TRBJ1-6|-|TRBV7-2|-
TGTGCCAGCAGCTTATATCCAGGGCGGGGGATAAATTCACCCCTCCACTTT
CASSLYPGRGINSPLHF
>TRBJ2-2|TRBD1|TRBV6-5|-
TGTGCCAGCCGACGACAGGGGGAGGCCGGGGAGCTGTTTTTT
CASRRQGEAGELFF
>TRBJ2-5|TRBD2|TRBV19|-
TGTGCCAGTAGCTTAGGATCGGGACTACAAGAGACCCAGTACTTC
CASSLGSGLQETQYF
>TRBJ1-2|TRBD1|TRBV28|-
TGTGCCAGCAGGGGGTCCCGGACAGGGGGATTTGGCTACACCTTC
CASRGSRTGGFGYTF
>TRBJ2-7|-|TRBV2|-
TGTGCCAGCAGTGTATACCGGGACTTAACCTACGAGCAGTACTTC
CASSVYRDLTYEQYF
>TRBJ2-6|-|TRBV7-2|once
TGTGCCAGCAGCGTACGCCAGAGGGCTGGGGCCAACGTCCTGACTTTC
CASSVRQRAGANVLTF
>TRBJ1-4|-|TRBV6-1|-
TGTGCCAGCAGTCCTGACAGCTGGGGAGAAAAACTGTTTTTT
CASSPDSWGEKLFF
>TRBJ1-2|TRBD1|TRBV5-1|-
TGCGCCAGCAGTTCCACAGGGGACTATGGCTACACCTTC
CASSSTGDYGYTF
>TRBJ2-5|-|TRBV7-6|-
TGTGCCAGCAGCCCGAGTGCAGGGAGGCTTGGGACCCAGTACTTC
CASSPSAGRLGTQYF
>TRBJ1-1|-|TRBV6-5|-
TGTGCCAGCCGATTCTCAGTGAACACTGAAGCTTTCTTT
CASRFSVNTEAFF
>TRBJ2-3|-|TRBV9|-
TGTGCCAGCAGCTTGAGCCGTCCGGGACTGGCAGATACGCAGTATTTT
CASSLSRPGLADTQYF
>TRBJ2-2|-|TRBV7-2|-
TGTGCCAGCAGCTTACCAAACAGAAGAATCACCGGGGAGCTGTTTTTT
CASSLPNRRITGELFF
>TRBJ2-3|-|TRBV6-5|-
TGTGCCAGCAGGTCCAGAGAAGCCACAGATACGCAGTATTTT
CASRSREATDTQYF